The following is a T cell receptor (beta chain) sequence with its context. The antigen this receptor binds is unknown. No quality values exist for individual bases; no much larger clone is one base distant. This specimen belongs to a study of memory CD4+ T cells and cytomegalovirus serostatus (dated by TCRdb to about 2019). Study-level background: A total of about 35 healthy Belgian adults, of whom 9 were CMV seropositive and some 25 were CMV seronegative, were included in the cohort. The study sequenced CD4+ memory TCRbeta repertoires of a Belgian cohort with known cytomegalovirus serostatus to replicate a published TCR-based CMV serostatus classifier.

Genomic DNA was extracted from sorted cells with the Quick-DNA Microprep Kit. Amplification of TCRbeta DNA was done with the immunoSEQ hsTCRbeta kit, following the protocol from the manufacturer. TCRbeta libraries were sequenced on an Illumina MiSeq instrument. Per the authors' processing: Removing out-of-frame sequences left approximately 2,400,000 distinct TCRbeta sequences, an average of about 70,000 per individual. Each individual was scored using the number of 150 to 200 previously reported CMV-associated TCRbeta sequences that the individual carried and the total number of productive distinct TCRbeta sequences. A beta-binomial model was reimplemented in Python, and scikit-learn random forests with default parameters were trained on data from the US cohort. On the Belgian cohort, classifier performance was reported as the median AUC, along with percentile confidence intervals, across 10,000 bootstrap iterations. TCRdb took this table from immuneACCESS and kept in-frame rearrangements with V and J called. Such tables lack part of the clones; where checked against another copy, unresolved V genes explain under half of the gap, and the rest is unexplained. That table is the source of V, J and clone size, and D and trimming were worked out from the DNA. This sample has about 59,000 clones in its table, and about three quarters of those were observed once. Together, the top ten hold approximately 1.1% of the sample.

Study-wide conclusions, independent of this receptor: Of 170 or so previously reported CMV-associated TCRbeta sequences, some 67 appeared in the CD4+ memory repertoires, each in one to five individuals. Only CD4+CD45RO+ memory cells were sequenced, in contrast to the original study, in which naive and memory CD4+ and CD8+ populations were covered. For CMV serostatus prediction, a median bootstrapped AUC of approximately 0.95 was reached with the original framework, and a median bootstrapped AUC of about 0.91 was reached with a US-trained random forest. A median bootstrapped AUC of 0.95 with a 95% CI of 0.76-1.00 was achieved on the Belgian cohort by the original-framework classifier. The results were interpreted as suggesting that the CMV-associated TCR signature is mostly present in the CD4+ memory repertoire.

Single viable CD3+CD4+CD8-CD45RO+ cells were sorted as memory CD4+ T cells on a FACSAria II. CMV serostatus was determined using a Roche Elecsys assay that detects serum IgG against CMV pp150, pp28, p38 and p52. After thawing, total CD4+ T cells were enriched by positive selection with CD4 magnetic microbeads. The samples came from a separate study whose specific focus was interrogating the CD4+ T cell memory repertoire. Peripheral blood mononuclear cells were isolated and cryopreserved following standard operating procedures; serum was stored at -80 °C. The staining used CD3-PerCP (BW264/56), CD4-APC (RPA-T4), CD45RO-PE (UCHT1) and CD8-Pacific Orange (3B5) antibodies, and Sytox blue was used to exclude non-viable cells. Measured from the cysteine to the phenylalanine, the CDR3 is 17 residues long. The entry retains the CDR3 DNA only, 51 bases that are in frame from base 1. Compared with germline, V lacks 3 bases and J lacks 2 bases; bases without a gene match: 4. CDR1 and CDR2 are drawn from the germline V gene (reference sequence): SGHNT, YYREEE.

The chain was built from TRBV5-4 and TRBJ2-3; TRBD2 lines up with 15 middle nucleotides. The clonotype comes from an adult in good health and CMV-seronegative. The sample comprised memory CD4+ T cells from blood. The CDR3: CASSSRTSGRATDTQYF. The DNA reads TGTGCCAGCAGCTCCCGGACTAGCGGGAGGGCCACAGATACGCAGTATTTT.